The rows below give T cell receptor beta chains drawn from one sample of a study of T cells after yellow fever vaccination. Each CDR3 protein gets one entry after TCRdb re-called the 5' RACE reads with MiXCR. The data hold around 300,000 distinct CDR3 sequences, with roughly 4% observed a single time. The specimen comprised PBMCs, sampled 5 days after the yellow fever booster vaccination. The source is a man aged 18 to 30 who received the YFV17D yellow fever vaccine. The CDR3 runs from the conserved cysteine through the conserved F or W. Clone size appears in some rows only: once, few, many, or a class for an expanded clone.

v_call	clone_size	cdr3_aa
TRBV29-1	few	CSVEVTVYEQYF
TRBV7-2	few	CASSLVQGRETQYF
TRBV12-3/TRBV12-4	-	CASSQGTGGWDEQFF
TRBV14	-	CASSLDRANGYTF
TRBV7-9	many	CASSLGTANPYGYTF
TRBV27	many	CASSLQLGFTDTQYF
TRBV7-8	few	CASSLDGRVEKYF
TRBV9	few	CASSVVSSPTGELFF
TRBV7-9	many	CASSPRQGAGNIQYF
TRBV3-1	few	CASSHFNTEAFF
TRBV24-1	few	CATSDLVARGFNSPLHF
TRBV7-9	few	CASSLNMGNQPQHF
TRBV5-1	few	CASSQQNFNTEAFF
TRBV20-1	-	CSAREGLGGSQPQHF
TRBV29-1	-	CSVEGQINYGYTF
TRBV7-2	-	CASSLGISRDQETQYF
TRBV5-1	many	CASTSGGDTDTQYF
TRBV28	many	CASSRRPEGGNQPQHF
TRBV11-2	few	CASSARTSGASETQYF
TRBV6-5	-	CASSYSWSRGRGEKLFF
TRBV18	few	CASSPSPDNEQFF
TRBV9	few	CASSVTPGANEQFF
TRBV5-1	-	CASSTAGTGAYEQYF
TRBV19	few	CATRDPFTDTQYF
TRBV6-2/TRBV6-3	-	CAIRAPDLTAEAFF
TRBV3-1	many	CASSRDSSYEQYF
TRBV5-1	-	CASSLVDGSNSPLHF
TRBV7-3	-	CASSKQGMDSPLHF
TRBV20-1	-	CSAINGGGTDTQYF
TRBV3-1	few	CASSHDRALNYGYTF
TRBV5-5	-	CASSWGTGASPLHF
TRBV4-3	-	CASSQDPGGTWGGELFF
TRBV5-1	-	CASSLSGTANQPQHF
TRBV27	few	CASSFSVKGSEQYF
TRBV5-6	few	CASSLANSDTQYF
TRBV7-2	many	CASSTDPGGGYTF
TRBV9	many	CASSVVPDGGTEAFF
TRBV6-6	few	CASRLGTSGQGREQYF
TRBV24-1	many	CATGSAALGAGELFF
TRBV5-4	few	CASSFGGGAEQYF
TRBV7-2	-	CASSRGQRREAFF
TRBV5-1	few	CASSPDGQGNSPLHF
TRBV19	few	CASSNWSPGTQYF
TRBV20-1	-	CSAPFMDTQYF
TRBV28	-	CASSLGDSRIYQPQHF
TRBV27	few	CASSPIDSYSNQPQHF
TRBV4-1	many	CASSQQLAGYTGELFF
TRBV7-9	-	CASSAGKYWTGELFF
TRBV3-1	few	CASSQGPLIGGNTGELFF
TRBV4-3	many	CASSQEWARGTGELFF
TRBV5-4	few	CASSFGGARAEETQYF
TRBV6-1	few	CASRGGPRDTQYF
TRBV4-2	many	CASSQVDSTEAFF
TRBV28	many	CASGIRTYQETQYF
TRBV27	-	CASSRTQTRNYGYTF
TRBV2	-	CASRDGVGETQYF
TRBV12-3/TRBV12-4	few	CASGGLVMNTGELFF
TRBV5-4	-	CASSLFGTGGSVVETQYF
TRBV6-5	few	CASTTSNYGYTF